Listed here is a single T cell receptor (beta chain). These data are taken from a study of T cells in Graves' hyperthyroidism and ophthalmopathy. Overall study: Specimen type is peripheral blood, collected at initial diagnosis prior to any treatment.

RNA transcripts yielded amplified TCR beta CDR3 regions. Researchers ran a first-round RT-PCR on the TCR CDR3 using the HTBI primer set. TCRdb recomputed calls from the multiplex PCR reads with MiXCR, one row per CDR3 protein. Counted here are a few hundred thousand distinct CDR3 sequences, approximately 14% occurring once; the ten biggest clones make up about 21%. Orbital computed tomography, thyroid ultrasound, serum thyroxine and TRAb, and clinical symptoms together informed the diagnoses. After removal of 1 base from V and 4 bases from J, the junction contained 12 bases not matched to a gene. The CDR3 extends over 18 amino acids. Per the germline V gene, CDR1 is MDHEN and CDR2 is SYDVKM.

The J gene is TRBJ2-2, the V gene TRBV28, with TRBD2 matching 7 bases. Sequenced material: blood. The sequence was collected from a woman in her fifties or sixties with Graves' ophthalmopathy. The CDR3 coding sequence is TGTGCCAGCAGTTTATTTGGCGGGAGCTTGAGGGTCACCGGGGAGCTGTTTTTT. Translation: CASSLFGGSLRVTGELFF.